The sequence of this T cell receptor beta chain was determined in a study of blood T cell repertoires in COVID-19. Across the study: PBMCs, B-cell-depleted T cells, or T cells were the source of the cDNA or gDNA that made up the material.

Seattle's cohort entered during active infection and was followed longitudinally. Source study methods: Nucleated cell counts were estimated from reference gene primer amplification. Profiled with immunoSEQ multiplex PCR; TCRdb holds only in-frame clones, not every one. That table supplies the V and J calls and clone size; D and trimming were determined from the DNA. This sample has some 140,000 clones; 83% occur once, and the top ten carry around 10%. The source material was peripheral blood. This TCR was sampled from a woman in her sixties with COVID-19, enrolled during active disease.

CDR3 DNA: TGTGCCAGCAGTGAGAATACCGCCGAGGGAGCTTTCTTT. Its protein product is CASSENTAEGAFF. The chain joins TRBV25-1 to TRBJ1-1; D gene uncertain. The germline V gene has CDR1 MGHDK and CDR2 SYGVNS. V was trimmed by 3 bases and J by 10 bases, leaving 15 bases between them. The CDR3 length is 13 residues.